The 16 T cell receptor beta chains presented below share a single source sample, sequenced in a study of cytomegalovirus exposure and HLA in healthy donors. The study ran its PCR with 60 Vbeta and 13 Jbeta primers. The repertoire was sequenced with immunoSEQ multiplex PCR; TCRdb's copy has only in-frame clones and lacks some. The profile shows 150,000 to 200,000 clones, roughly 13% of them singletons. Sample: PBMCs. The receptors shown here come from a man aged 50 to 59 in good health and CMV-seropositive.

This clone was found a few times. The chain recombines TRBV5-6 with TRBJ1-5; D might be TRBD1 (6 bases). The germline CDR1 and CDR2 sequences are SGHDT and YYEEEE. V lost 4 bases to trimming and J lost 2 bases, with 16 bases between them. This CDR3 is built from 16 residues. CDR3 region: CASSLLGEGGNQPQHF. CDR3 DNA: TGTGCCAGCAGCCTGCTCGGGGAGGGGGGCAATCAGCCCCAGCATTTT.

This clone showed up just a few times. V usage is TRBV6-1 and J usage is TRBJ1-1; no clear D gene. Deletions cut 2 bases from V and 3 bases from J, with 22 bases between. Germline V lookup: CDR1 MNHNS, CDR2 SASEGT. The CDR3 consists of 18 residues. The CDR3 region is CASSEFHVRQTGYTEAFF. In DNA form, the CDR3 reads TGTGCCAGCAGTGAATTCCATGTTCGGCAGACGGGTTACACTGAAGCTTTCTTT.

This clone occurred a few times. V and J are TRBV30 and TRBJ1-5; TRBD1 matches at 8 bases. The germline CDR1 and CDR2 sequences are GTSNPN and SVGIG (reference sequence). The CDR3 is 12 residues long. The ends lost 4 bases at V and 5 bases at J; junction bases unmatched: 1. The CDR3 loop reads CAWTDRDQPQHF. DNA of the CDR3: TGTGCCTGGACGGACAGGGATCAGCCCCAGCATTTT.

The V and J genes are TRBV9 and TRBJ1-6, with D possibly matching TRBD1 (6 bases). From germline, CDR1 is SGDLS and CDR2 YYNGEE. CDR3 size: 17 residues. Trimming took off 3 bases at V and 6 bases at J, with 19 bases between the two ends. The CDR3 reads CASSARQGPDRNSPLHF. The CDR3 nucleotides are TGTGCCAGCAGCGCCCGGCAGGGGCCGGATCGTAATTCACCCCTCCACTTT.

The J gene is TRBJ2-7, the V gene TRBV9; maybe TRBD1 (6 bases). V lost 0 bases to trimming and J lost 2 bases, with 9 bases between them. CDR1 is SGDLS, CDR2 YYNGEE, per germline. The CDR3 has 14 residues. DNA of the CDR3: TGTGCCAGCAGCGTAGGGGGGCGGGCCTACGAGCAGTACTTC. This encodes CASSVGGRAYEQYF.

The chain's CDR3 is CAISDSRGGSYNSPLHF. DNA of the CDR3: TGTGCCATCAGTGACTCGAGGGGGGGTTCCTATAATTCACCCCTCCACTTT. The V and J genes are TRBV10-3 and TRBJ1-6; D possibly corresponds to TRBD1 (6 bases). V was clipped by 3 bases and J by 1 base, with 13 bases between them. The germline V gene encodes CDR1 ENHRY and CDR2 SYGVKD. CDR3 length equals 17 residues.

This clone came up a few times. The V call is TRBV27, the J call TRBJ1-5, with TRBD1 matching 7 bases. Germline trimming cut 5 bases from V and 9 bases from J; bases unmatched to any gene: 7. The length of the CDR3 is 13 residues. Germline loops: CDR1 MNHEY, CDR2 SMNVEV (reference sequence). The DNA for the CDR3 is TGTGCCAGCAGTACAGGGGACAGACGGCCCCAGCATTTT. It codes for CASSTGDRRPQHF.

This clone was observed a handful of times. The rearrangement joins TRBV27 to TRBJ1-2; possibly TRBD1 for D (6 bases). V was pared by 5 bases and J by 4 bases, with 11 bases between. The CDR3 sequence is 13 residues long. Germline V gene sequence: CDR1 MNHEY, CDR2 SMNVEV (reference sequence). The CDR3 nucleotides are TGTGCCAGCAGTGACAGGCTTAGCTATGGCTACACCTTC. Encoded protein: CASSDRLSYGYTF.

The V gene is TRBV10-3, the J gene TRBJ1-1, with 8 bases lining up with TRBD1. V trimming: 4 bases; J trimming: 2 bases; junction bases outside the gene matches: 3. Germline V gene sequence: CDR1 ENHRY, CDR2 SYGVKD. The CDR3 is made up of 14 amino acids. CDR3 loop: CAISAGQANTEAFF. The CDR3 coding sequence is TGTGCCATCAGTGCGGGACAGGCAAACACTGAAGCTTTCTTT.

CDR3 sequence reads: CASSGTVNTEAFF. The DNA for the CDR3 is TGTGCCAGCAGCGGGACAGTGAACACTGAAGCTTTCTTT. V is TRBV5-4 and J is TRBJ1-1, with 7 positions matching TRBD1. There are 13 residues in the CDR3. CDR1 and CDR2 (germline): SGHNT, YYREEE (reference sequence). V shed 4 bases and J 0 bases; nucleotides not matched to a gene: 0.

This clone came up a few times. The chain employs TRBV27 and TRBJ2-7; maybe TRBD1 (5 bases). Trimming took off 6 bases at V and 1 base at J, with 13 bases between the two ends. CDR1 and CDR2 from the germline V gene are MNHEY and SMNVEV (reference sequence). The CDR3 extends over 14 amino acids. The CDR3 DNA sequence: TGTGCCAGCAGGCTGACCCAGGGATCCTACGAGCAGTACTTC. Protein: CASRLTQGSYEQYF.

The chain employs TRBV1 and TRBJ1-4. TRBV1 is recorded as a pseudogene. This CDR3 spans 16 amino acids. This CDR3 reads CTSSQDWRAWAEKLFF. CDR3 in DNA: TGCACCAGCAGCCAAGACTGGCGGGCCTGGGCTGAAAAACTGTTTTTT.

This clone was seen more than once but under ten times. This rearrangement joins TRBV2 to TRBJ1-5; unclear D gene. Trimming left V 4 bases short and J 3 bases short, with 7 bases between. Germline V gives CDR1 SNHLY, CDR2 FYNNEI. The CDR3 totals 13 residues. This chain's CDR3 is CASSGRSNQPQHF. In DNA, the CDR3 is TGTGCCAGCAGTGGTAGATCCAATCAGCCCCAGCATTTT.

V usage is TRBV4-3 and J usage is TRBJ1-2; 7 nucleotides match TRBD1. The CDR3 spans 14 residues. The V gene's germline CDR1 is LGHNA and CDR2 YSLEER. V shed 0 bases, J shed 2 bases, and the junction held 0 bases outside the gene matches. The DNA of the CDR3 is TGCGCCAGCAGCCAAGAGACAGGGAACTATGGCTACACCTTC. Its translation is CASSQETGNYGYTF.

The rearrangement uses TRBV30 and TRBJ1-4; D is possibly TRBD1 (5 bases). CDR1 is GTSNPN and CDR2 is SVGIG in the germline V gene (reference sequence). V lost 2 bases and J lost 8, with 15 bases in between. This CDR3 contains 14 residues. CDR3 DNA sequence: TGTGCCTGGAGTTTATTAGGGGTGAGCGAAAAACTGTTTTTT. It translates to CAWSLLGVSEKLFF.

The chain links TRBV7-9 to TRBJ1-3, with TRBD1 matching over 9 bases. The CDR3 length is 15 residues. Trimming removed 6 bases from V and 2 bases from J; junction bases left unmatched: 5. Germline CDR1 SEHNR, CDR2 FQNEAQ (reference sequence). This CDR3 is CASSYTGGAGNTIYF. The DNA for the CDR3 is TGTGCCAGCAGTTATACAGGGGGCGCTGGAAACACCATATATTTT.